Given below is one T cell receptor (beta chain) in context. Its antigen is undetermined. The sample comes from a study of T cell repertoires in cytomegalovirus infection. General observations from the study: The study found HLA-C-restricted CMV-specific TCR beta clonotypes dominating the ex vivo response. Carriers of CMV and the relevant HLA type were discriminated by public TCR beta frequency.

The CDR3 length is 16 residues. CDR1 is MDHEN, CDR2 SYDVKM, per germline. The V gene lost 6 bases and the J gene lost 7 bases, with 19 bases spanning the gap. TCRdb ran MiXCR on the reads and lists one entry per CDR3 protein. The table records about 260,000 distinct CDR3 sequences, approximately 8.3% of them present only once. Sequencing was performed on PBMCs. The receptor was isolated from a human donor in good health (CMV status not recorded). Some clones in this sample may be carry-over from other donors' samples. The V and J genes are TRBV28 and TRBJ1-6, with a possible D match to TRBD1 (5 bases). CDR3 coding DNA: TGTGCCAGCAGAACTACGGGGGGACCTTTAAATTCACCCCTCCACTTT. Its translation is CASRTTGGPLNSPLHF. The variable domain in full, with the rest retrieved from reference TRBV28 and TRBJ1-6, is DVKVTQSSRYLVKRTGEKVFLECVQDMDHENMFWYRQDPGLGLRLIYFSYDVKMKEKGDIPEGYSVSREKKERFSLILESASTNQTSMYLCASRTTGGPLNSPLHFGNGTRLTVT.